This T cell receptor beta chain was profiled in a study of T cells after yellow fever vaccination. With 3 bases clipped from V and 1 base from J, the junction kept 8 bases outside the gene matches. CDR3 length: 17 residues. Germline CDR1 is SGHAT and CDR2 is FQNNGV. This clonotype came up a few times. 5'RACE template switching added a universal primer site and UMIs to TCR cDNA. TCRdb analysed the 5' RACE reads with MiXCR anew, one entry per CDR3 protein. Among nearly 300,000 distinct CDR3 sequences listed, 8.7% were seen once. The origin of this receptor is a man between 18 and 35 years old who received the YFV17D yellow fever vaccine. The V gene is TRBV11-2, the J gene TRBJ2-5; TRBD1 aligns across 10 bases. Specimen: CD4+ T cells sorted from PBMCs, collected 5 days after the yellow fever booster vaccination. The CDR3 spells CASSFWTGGDSQETQYF. The CDR3 coding sequence is TGTGCCAGCAGCTTCTGGACAGGGGGAGACTCCCAAGAGACCCAGTACTTC.